The next 25 T cell receptor beta chains were all read from a single sample in a study of T cell responses to AZD1222 COVID-19 vaccine. Clones were read by immunoSEQ multiplex PCR, and TCRdb kept only the in-frame ones, dropping some. This table has about 100,000 clones, about 86% appearing once. Sequences were derived from peripheral blood, sampled on day 0 of AZD1222 vaccination. The receptors shown here come from an adult in good health.

This clone has only a few counts. CDR3 nucleotides: TGTGCCAGCAGTTATAGAACCTACGAGCAGTACTTC. This translates into CASSYRTYEQYF. The V call is TRBV6-2 or TRBV6-3, the J call TRBJ2-7, with D unresolved. The germline V gene has CDR1 MNHEY and CDR2 SVGEGT. Trimming cost V 3 bases and J 2 bases, with 5 bases left between them. CDR3 length: 12 residues.

The J gene is TRBJ2-3, the V gene TRBV6-5, with D possibly being TRBD1 or TRBD2 (5 bases each). The CDR3 loop spans 12 amino acids. Deletions cut 2 bases from V and 8 bases from J, with 8 bases between. Germline V lookup: CDR1 MNHEY, CDR2 SVGAGI. Here the CDR3 reads CASSYGGVTQYF. CDR3 DNA: TGTGCCAGCAGTTACGGGGGAGTTACGCAGTATTTT.

The V call is TRBV9, the J call TRBJ2-1, with TRBD2 matching 11 bases. This CDR3 has 15 residues. In germline, CDR1 is SGDLS, CDR2 YYNGEE. The junction had 4 bases not matched to a gene; V was cut back by 4 bases and J by 4 bases. The CDR3 here is CASSPGLAGYNEQFF. As DNA, the CDR3 is TGTGCCAGCAGCCCCGGACTAGCGGGTTACAATGAGCAGTTCTTC. Drawing the rest from reference TRBV9 and TRBJ2-1, the complete variable domain is DSGVTQTPKHLITATGQRVTLRCSPRSGDLSVYWYQQSLDQGLQFLIQYYNGEERAKGNILERFSAQQFPDLHSELNLSSLELGDSALYFCASSPGLAGYNEQFFGPGTRLTVL.

This clone was recorded a few times. The CDR3 bases are TGTGCCAGTAGTACCTCCGACAGTAAACAAGAGACCCAGTACTTC. Protein: CASSTSDSKQETQYF. The genes are TRBV19 and TRBJ2-5; tentative D call: TRBD1 (5 bases). Germline V gene data show CDR1 as LNHDA and CDR2 as SQIVND (reference sequence). CDR3 length: 15 residues. Trimming took off 4 bases at V and 2 bases at J, with 14 bases between the two ends.

The sample holds many counts of this clone. This chain connects TRBV28 to TRBJ2-7; the D gene is possibly TRBD2 (6 bases). The V and J ends lost 8 bases and 3 bases respectively, with 8 bases between them. The CDR3 covers 11 residues. Per the germline V gene, CDR1 is MDHEN and CDR2 is SYDVKM. The CDR3 bases are TGTGCCAGCTCGGACTACTACGAGCAGTACTTC. Protein sequence: CASSDYYEQYF. The complete variable domain, with remaining parts taken from reference TRBV28 and TRBJ2-7, reads DVKVTQSSRYLVKRTGEKVFLECVQDMDHENMFWYRQDPGLGLRLIYFSYDVKMKEKGDIPEGYSVSREKKERFSLILESASTNQTSMYLCASSDYYEQYFGPGTRLTVT.

V is TRBV10-2 and J is TRBJ2-5, with a weak D call TRBD2 (6 bases). The germline V and J ends were trimmed by 4 bases and 4 bases, with 10 bases remaining between them. The germline CDR1 and CDR2 sequences are WSHSY and SAAADI. This CDR3 region has 13 residues. CDR3: CASSGGGGETQYF. DNA of the CDR3: TGCGCCAGCAGTGGGGGAGGTGGAGAGACCCAGTACTTC.

The J gene is TRBJ1-1, the V gene TRBV7-2; D is ambiguous. The CDR3 loop spans 14 amino acids. Per the germline V gene, CDR1 is SGHTA and CDR2 is FQGNSA. V was trimmed by 3 bases and J by 1 base, leaving 9 bases between them. The CDR3 DNA follows: TGTGCCAGCAGCTTCGGAGTGGGGAACACTGAAGCTTTCTTT. As protein: CASSFGVGNTEAFF.

The rearrangement joins TRBV30 to TRBJ1-1; D gene unclear. The V end lost 0 bases, the J end lost 4 bases, and 12 bases lay between the germline ends. Germline V gene sequence: CDR1 GTSNPN, CDR2 SVGIG (reference sequence). The CDR3 loop spans 14 amino acids. CDR3 nucleotide sequence: TGTGCCTGGAGTGTTAAGGTTGGAGGCACTGAAGCTTTCTTT. Translating it yields CAWSVKVGGTEAFF.

This clone showed up just once. The chain couples TRBV27 to TRBJ1-4, with TRBD1 matching 8 bases. CDR3 size: 17 residues. After removal of 9 bases from V and 0 bases from J, the junction contained 12 bases not matched to a gene. CDR1 and CDR2 from the germline V gene are MNHEY and SMNVEV (reference sequence). This chain's CDR3 is CARPSLGQGPTNEKLFF. The DNA of the CDR3 is TGTGCCAGGCCATCCCTAGGACAGGGTCCAACTAATGAAAAACTGTTTTTT.

J is TRBJ2-2 and V is TRBV9; no definite D call. V was clipped by 0 bases and J by 4 bases, with 10 bases between them. Germline loops: CDR1 SGDLS, CDR2 YYNGEE. The CDR3 is 15 residues long. The CDR3 DNA follows: TGTGCCAGCAGCGTAGAATTCAAGGGCACCGGGGAGCTGTTTTTT. This gives the protein CASSVEFKGTGELFF.

V usage is TRBV2 and J usage is TRBJ1-5; 7 positions match TRBD1. CDR1 and CDR2 (germline): SNHLY, FYNNEI. The CDR3 is 13 residues long. The V and J ends lost 6 bases and 7 bases, in that order; junction bases with no gene match: 6. CDR3 sequence (DNA): TGTGCCAGCAGCGACAGGGAATGGCAGCCCCAGCATTTT. Protein product: CASSDREWQPQHF. The full variable domain, its missing parts supplied by reference TRBV2 and TRBJ1-5, is EPEVTQTPSHQVTQMGQEVILRCVPISNHLYFYWYRQILGQKVEFLVSFYNNEISEKSEIFDDQFSVERPDGSNFTLKIRSTKLEDSAMYFCASSDREWQPQHFGDGTRLSIL.

The chain links TRBV5-1 to TRBJ2-2; a weak D match, TRBD1 (6 bases). CDR3 length: 13 residues. Germline-derived CDR1 and CDR2 are SGHRS and YFSETQ. V was pared by 7 bases and J by 1 base, with 8 bases between. The DNA for the CDR3 is TGCGCCAGCGAGACAGGGAACACCGGGGAGCTGTTTTTT. Encoded protein: CASETGNTGELFF.

The V and J genes are TRBV5-6 and TRBJ2-1, with D possibly matching TRBD1 (6 bases). CDR1 is SGHDT and CDR2 is YYEEEE in the germline V gene. V was clipped by 4 bases and J by 6 bases, with 11 bases between them. The CDR3 runs 13 residues. The CDR3 nucleotides are TGTGCCAGCAGCGTACAGGGATTCAATGAGCAGTTCTTC. This gives the protein CASSVQGFNEQFF.

The chain recombines TRBV5-4 with TRBJ2-1; no definite D call. V lost 0 bases and J lost 6, with 16 bases in between. Germline V gene lookup returns CDR1 SGHNT and CDR2 YYREEE (reference sequence). This CDR3 is 16 amino acids long. The CDR3 DNA follows: TGTGCCAGCAGCTTGGCCGGGTCCTTGGTGGGCAATGAGCAGTTCTTC. This encodes CASSLAGSLVGNEQFF.

The V gene is TRBV7-2, the J gene TRBJ2-7; TRBD2 matches at 7 bases. Germline V lookup: CDR1 SGHTA, CDR2 FQGNSA. Losses at the gene ends were 9 bases for V and 5 bases for J; bases not matched to a gene: 13. The CDR3 is made up of 14 amino acids. The CDR3 here is CASSQGRAQNEQYF. DNA for the CDR3: TGTGCCAGTTCACAAGGGAGGGCCCAAAACGAGCAGTACTTC.

This clone was picked up one time. The gene calls are TRBV5-4 and TRBJ2-1; 10 bases fit TRBD1. The V and J ends lost 3 bases and 7 bases, in that order; junction bases with no gene match: 4. CDR1 and CDR2 (germline): SGHNT, YYREEE (reference sequence). The CDR3 runs to 14 residues. The CDR3 DNA reads as TGTGCCAGCAGCTCCGGGACAGGGGTTAATGAGCAGTTCTTC. Its translation: CASSSGTGVNEQFF.

The chain couples TRBV2 to TRBJ2-1; perhaps TRBD2 as D (6 bases). There are 15 residues in the CDR3. Per the germline V gene, CDR1 is SNHLY and CDR2 is FYNNEI. Trimming took 10 bases from V and 4 from J, leaving 20 bases between them. CDR3 region: CAIAARDGLYNEQFF. The CDR3, as DNA: TGTGCCATCGCCGCGCGGGACGGACTGTACAATGAGCAGTTCTTC.

The rearrangement joins TRBV27 to TRBJ2-3, with D maybe TRBD2 (6 bases). The V and J ends lost 4 bases and 2 bases respectively, with 16 bases between them. This CDR3 region has 16 residues. Germline V gene data show CDR1 as MNHEY and CDR2 as SMNVEV (reference sequence). The CDR3 region is CASSSRGRTVTDTQYF. The DNA for the CDR3 is TGTGCCAGCAGTTCACGGGGGAGAACAGTCACAGATACGCAGTATTTT.

The chain carries TRBV21-1 and TRBJ2-5. TRBV21-1 is described as a pseudogene. There are 13 residues in the CDR3. CDR3 nucleotide sequence: TGTGCCAGCAGCAAAGGAGTTCGGCAGACCCAGTACTTC. This translates into CASSKGVRQTQYF.

V is TRBV19 and J is TRBJ1-1; D might be TRBD1 (5 bases). With 7 bases removed from V and 5 bases from J, the gap between germline ends came to 20 bases. The germline V gene has CDR1 LNHDA and CDR2 SQIVND (reference sequence). The CDR3 is made up of 15 amino acids. Written as DNA, the CDR3 is TGTGCCAGTATGTGGGGGGGATCGCTTGGGACTGAAGCTTTCTTT. Amino acids: CASMWGGSLGTEAFF.

The chain carries TRBV18 and TRBJ2-7, with 12 bases fitting TRBD2. The J segment lost 4 bases and the V segment lost 4 bases, leaving 5 bases of the junction unmatched. Germline CDR1 and CDR2: KGHSH and LQKENI. This CDR3 region has 15 residues. As DNA, the CDR3 is TGTGCCAGCTCACTAACTAGCGGGAGGACATACGAGCAGTACTTC. This codes for CASSLTSGRTYEQYF.

V gene TRBV7-6 combines with J gene TRBJ1-1; D remains unclear. CDR3 length: 13 residues. V was cut by 1 base and J by 3 bases, with 6 bases left in between. Germline loops: CDR1 SGHVS, CDR2 FNYEAQ. The CDR3 nucleotides are TGTGCCAGCAGCTTAGATGCCTACACTGAAGCTTTCTTT. This sequence encodes CASSLDAYTEAFF.

There are a few counts of this clone. The chain couples TRBV28 to TRBJ1-5, with D unresolved. Germline CDR1 is MDHEN and CDR2 is SYDVKM. The CDR3 is 17 amino acids. Trimming pared 4 bases from V and 1 base from J, leaving 17 bases between. The CDR3 DNA reads as TGTGCCAGCAGTTATATATTCTTTAGGAGGAGCAATCAGCCCCAGCATTTT. Translating gives CASSYIFFRRSNQPQHF. The full variable domain, with the rest looked up from reference TRBV28 and TRBJ1-5, is DVKVTQSSRYLVKRTGEKVFLECVQDMDHENMFWYRQDPGLGLRLIYFSYDVKMKEKGDIPEGYSVSREKKERFSLILESASTNQTSMYLCASSYIFFRRSNQPQHFGDGTRLSIL.

The gene calls are TRBV29-1 and TRBJ2-1, with D possibly matching TRBD1 (7 bases). V shed 4 bases and J shed 10 bases, with 14 bases lying between them. This CDR3 is 12 amino acids long. Germline CDR1 reads SQVTM; CDR2 reads ANQGSEA. CDR3 protein: CSVAGGIREQFF. The CDR3 nucleotides read TGCAGCGTTGCAGGGGGGATTAGGGAGCAGTTCTTC.

The chain links TRBV7-2 to TRBJ2-5; tentatively, D is TRBD1 (6 bases). The V and J ends lost 7 bases and 1 base respectively, with 13 bases between them. There are 14 residues in the CDR3. Germline CDR1 SGHTA, CDR2 FQGNSA. The DNA of the CDR3 is TGTGCCAGCACCCGGACAGCTCTCCAAGAGACCCAGTACTTC. Translation: CASTRTALQETQYF.